These 15 T cell receptor beta chains share one sample of origin, sequenced in a study of beta chain features in type 1 diabetes. The entirety of the isolated RNA underwent reverse transcription, so expressed TCRB transcripts were sequenced. Assay: immunoSEQ multiplex PCR; the TCRdb copy retains only in-frame clones and omits some. The sample has 240,000 or so clones; 25% to 30% are singletons. Sequenced input: central memory CD4+ T cells from blood. These receptors all stem from a man under 40 in good health.

A few counts support this clone. The rearrangement links TRBV7-2 to TRBJ2-7; 10 bases are a match to TRBD1. J lost 5 bases, V lost 4 bases, and 8 bases had no gene match. Germline assignment: CDR1 SGHTA and CDR2 FQGNSA. The CDR3 runs 15 residues. DNA of the CDR3: TGTGCCAGCAGCTCAGCGGGACAGGGGACCCACGAGCAGTACTTC. Protein product: CASSSAGQGTHEQYF.

The chain employs TRBV18 and TRBJ1-1; 7 positions agree with TRBD1. J gave up 0 bases and V 3 bases, and 10 bases lay outside the gene matches. CDR3 length: 17 residues. Germline lookup yields CDR1 KGHSH and CDR2 LQKENI. The CDR3 DNA reads TGTGCCAGCTCACCTTCCGAAACAGGGGCGATGAACACTGAAGCTTTCTTT. This gives the protein CASSPSETGAMNTEAFF.

This sequence joins TRBV6-5 and TRBJ2-3; no clear D gene. Germline V CDR1 and CDR2: MNHEY, SVGAGI. V was clipped by 6 bases and J by 0 bases, with 10 bases between them. The CDR3 extends over 14 amino acids. The DNA for the CDR3 is TGTGCCAGCAGGGCGCCTTCTAGCACAGATACGCAGTATTTT. It yields the protein CASRAPSSTDTQYF.

The chain combines TRBV28 with TRBJ2-1, with D unclear. CDR3 length: 13 amino acids. V was pared by 5 bases and J by 4 bases, with 9 bases between. Germline CDR1 MDHEN, CDR2 SYDVKM. The CDR3 loop reads CASSPWGYNEQFF. The CDR3 nucleotides are TGTGCCAGCAGTCCTTGGGGTTACAATGAGCAGTTCTTC.

Only a few counts were recorded for this clone. The chain links TRBV1 to TRBJ2-2; TRBD2, the table's D call, was not compared with the DNA. TRBV1 is a pseudogene. This CDR3 spans 18 amino acids. The CDR3 loop reads CTSSQDRGSGLNTGELFF. CDR3 nucleotide sequence: TGCACCAGCAGCCAAGATCGTGGTAGCGGACTGAACACCGGGGAGCTGTTTTTT.

CDR3 protein: CASSFSDRNYGYTF. In DNA, the CDR3 is TGCGCCAGCAGCTTTTCGGACAGGAACTATGGCTACACCTTC. The chain combines TRBV5-1 with TRBJ1-2, with 7 bases aligning to TRBD1. The ends lost 2 bases at V and 2 bases at J; junction bases unmatched: 3. Germline CDR1 is SGHRS and CDR2 is YFSETQ. The CDR3 contains 14 residues.

This clone was recorded at least ten times. J is TRBJ2-1 and V is TRBV4-3; TRBD2 agrees at 9 bases. J gave up 5 bases and V 0 bases, and 8 bases lay outside the gene matches. Germline V gene lookup returns CDR1 LGHNA and CDR2 YSLEER. CDR3 length equals 17 residues. The CDR3 here is CASSQDLGGRAHNEQFF. CDR3 sequence (DNA): TGCGCCAGCAGCCAAGATCTCGGCGGGAGGGCCCACAATGAGCAGTTCTTC.

The chain has TRBV19 and TRBJ2-3; either TRBD1 or TRBD2 may supply D (5 bases each). Germline CDR1 reads LNHDA; CDR2 reads SQIVND (reference sequence). Trimming took off 4 bases at V and 6 bases at J, with 11 bases between the two ends. This CDR3 is 13 amino acids long. CDR3 sequence reads: CASSTGTGDTQYF. CDR3 bases: TGTGCCAGTAGTACCGGGACGGGTGATACGCAGTATTTT.

This clone came up once. The rearrangement uses TRBV14 and TRBJ2-2; D gene ambiguous. From germline, CDR1 is SGHDN and CDR2 FVKESK. V dropped 1 base and J dropped 6 bases, with 6 bases sitting between them. CDR3 size: 13 residues. Written as DNA, the CDR3 is TGTGCCAGCAGCCAAGTCCGTCCCGGGGAGCTGTTTTTT. Protein sequence: CASSQVRPGELFF.

This clone has a handful of counts. The chain is built from TRBV28 and TRBJ1-2; D remains unclear. CDR3 length: 13 residues. Germline V gene lookup returns CDR1 MDHEN and CDR2 SYDVKM. V lost 3 bases and J lost 7, with 12 bases in between. The CDR3 loop reads CASSLGFSRGYTF. For the CDR3, the DNA is TGTGCCAGCAGTTTGGGGTTTTCTCGTGGCTACACCTTC.

The chain combines TRBV14 with TRBJ1-6; D unclear. The length of the CDR3 is 12 residues. Per the germline V gene, CDR1 is SGHDN and CDR2 is FVKESK. The V and J ends lost 3 bases and 7 bases respectively, with 4 bases between them. The DNA for the CDR3 is TGTGCCAGCAGCCATTTCAATTCACCCCTCCACTTT. This sequence encodes CASSHFNSPLHF.

The chain employs TRBV7-2 and TRBJ2-6; the match to TRBD1 covers 7 bases. Germline V gene lookup returns CDR1 SGHTA and CDR2 FQGNSA. The CDR3 spans 15 residues. V was clipped by 5 bases and J by 1 base; unmatched bases: 2. The CDR3 bases are TGTGCCAGCAGCAAACAGGGGTCTGGGGCCAACGTCCTGACTTTC. This translates into CASSKQGSGANVLTF.

This clone has a handful of counts. V gene TRBV11-2 combines with J gene TRBJ2-3; 7 bases agree with TRBD1. Germline V gene lookup returns CDR1 SGHAT and CDR2 FQNNGV. This CDR3 spans 15 amino acids. V trimming: 5 bases; J trimming: 2 bases; junction bases outside the gene matches: 7. In nucleotides, the CDR3 is TGTGCCAGCAGCCCCATGACAGGGCCCACAGATACGCAGTATTTT. This translates into CASSPMTGPTDTQYF. The full variable domain, with the rest looked up from reference TRBV11-2 and TRBJ2-3, is EAGVAQSPRYKIIEKRQSVAFWCNPISGHATLYWYQQILGQGPKLLIQFQNNGVVDDSQLPKDRFSAERLKGVDSTLKIQPAKLEDSAVYLCASSPMTGPTDTQYFGPGTRLTVL.

This clone has a handful of counts. This chain links TRBV4-3 with TRBJ2-6; no firm D call. Germline lookup yields CDR1 LGHNA and CDR2 YSLEER. This CDR3 contains 16 residues. Trimming pared 0 bases from V and 4 bases from J, leaving 10 bases between. The CDR3 loop is CASSQDPASGANVLTF. As DNA, the CDR3 is TGCGCCAGCAGCCAAGATCCTGCTTCCGGGGCCAACGTCCTGACTTTC.

The chain has TRBV2 and TRBJ1-2; the D is unclear. V was cut by 1 base and J by 1 base, with 7 bases left in between. The CDR3 has 14 residues. The germline gives CDR1 SNHLY, CDR2 FYNNEI. CDR3 coding DNA: TGTGCCAGCAGTGAAGGCAGGAGTAACTATGGCTACACCTTC. It encodes CASSEGRSNYGYTF. Combining the CDR3 with reference TRBV2 and TRBJ1-2 gives the whole variable domain EPEVTQTPSHQVTQMGQEVILRCVPISNHLYFYWYRQILGQKVEFLVSFYNNEISEKSEIFDDQFSVERPDGSNFTLKIRSTKLEDSAMYFCASSEGRSNYGYTFGSGTRLTVV.